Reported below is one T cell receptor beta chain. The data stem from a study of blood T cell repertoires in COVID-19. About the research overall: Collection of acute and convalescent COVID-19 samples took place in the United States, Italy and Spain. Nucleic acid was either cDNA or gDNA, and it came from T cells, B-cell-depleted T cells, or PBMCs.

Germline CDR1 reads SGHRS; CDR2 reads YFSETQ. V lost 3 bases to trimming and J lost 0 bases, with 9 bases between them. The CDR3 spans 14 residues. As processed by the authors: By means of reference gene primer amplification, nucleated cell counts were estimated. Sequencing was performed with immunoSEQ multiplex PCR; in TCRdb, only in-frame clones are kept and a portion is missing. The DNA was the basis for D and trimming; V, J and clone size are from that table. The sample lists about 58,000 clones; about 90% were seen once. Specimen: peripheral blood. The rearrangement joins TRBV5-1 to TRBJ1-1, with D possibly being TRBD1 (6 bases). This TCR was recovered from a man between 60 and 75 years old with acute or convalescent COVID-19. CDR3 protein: CASSSGQLNTEAFF. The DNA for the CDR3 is TGCGCCAGCAGCTCTGGACAGTTGAACACTGAAGCTTTCTTT.